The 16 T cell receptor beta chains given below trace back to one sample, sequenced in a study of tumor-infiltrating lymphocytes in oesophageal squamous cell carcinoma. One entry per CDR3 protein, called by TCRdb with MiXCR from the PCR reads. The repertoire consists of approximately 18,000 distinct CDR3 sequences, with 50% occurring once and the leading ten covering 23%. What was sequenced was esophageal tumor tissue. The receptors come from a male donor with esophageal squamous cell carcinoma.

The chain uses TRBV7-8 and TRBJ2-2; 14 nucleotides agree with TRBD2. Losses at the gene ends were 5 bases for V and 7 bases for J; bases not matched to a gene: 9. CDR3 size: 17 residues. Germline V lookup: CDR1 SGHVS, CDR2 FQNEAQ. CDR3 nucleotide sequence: TGTGCCAGCAGCGAGAGGACTAGCGGGAGGTTACACGGGGAGCTGTTTTTT. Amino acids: CASSERTSGRLHGELFF.

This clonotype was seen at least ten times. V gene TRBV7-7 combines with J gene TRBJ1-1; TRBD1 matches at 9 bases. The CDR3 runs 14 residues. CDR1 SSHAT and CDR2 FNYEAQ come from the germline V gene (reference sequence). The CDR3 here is CAVQGAAKDTEAFF. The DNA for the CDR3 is TGTGCTGTACAGGGGGCAGCGAAGGACACTGAAGCTTTCTTT.

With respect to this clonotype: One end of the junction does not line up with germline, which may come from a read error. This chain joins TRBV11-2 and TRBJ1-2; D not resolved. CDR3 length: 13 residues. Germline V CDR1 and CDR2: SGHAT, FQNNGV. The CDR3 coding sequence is TGTGCCAGCAGCTTAGCCGTGAGGTCACCCCTCCACTTC. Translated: CASSLAVRSPLHF.

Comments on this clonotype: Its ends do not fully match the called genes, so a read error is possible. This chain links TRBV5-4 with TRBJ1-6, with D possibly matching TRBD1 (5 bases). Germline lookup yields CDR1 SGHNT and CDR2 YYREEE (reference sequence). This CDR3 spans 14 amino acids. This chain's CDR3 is CASSLGGSNSPLHF. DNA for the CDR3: TGCGCCAGCAGCTTGGGGGGATCTAATTCACCCCTCCACTTT.

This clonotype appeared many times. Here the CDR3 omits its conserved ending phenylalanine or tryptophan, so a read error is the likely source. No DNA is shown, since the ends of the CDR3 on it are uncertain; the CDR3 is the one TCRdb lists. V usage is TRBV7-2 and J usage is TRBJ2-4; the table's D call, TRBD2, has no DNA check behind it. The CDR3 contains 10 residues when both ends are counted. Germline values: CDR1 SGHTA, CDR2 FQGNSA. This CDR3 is CASSFLSSGR.

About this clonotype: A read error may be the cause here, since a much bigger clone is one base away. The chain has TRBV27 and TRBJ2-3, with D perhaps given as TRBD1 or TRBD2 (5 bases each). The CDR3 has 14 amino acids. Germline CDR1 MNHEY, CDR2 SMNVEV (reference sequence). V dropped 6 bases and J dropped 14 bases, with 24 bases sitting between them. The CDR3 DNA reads TGTGCCAGCAGACGCAGGGCGGACACCGGGGAGCTGTATTTT. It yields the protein CASRRRADTGELYF.

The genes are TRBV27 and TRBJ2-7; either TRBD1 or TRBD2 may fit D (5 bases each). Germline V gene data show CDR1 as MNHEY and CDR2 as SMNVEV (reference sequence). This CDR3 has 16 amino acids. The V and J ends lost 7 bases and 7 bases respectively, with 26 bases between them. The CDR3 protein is CASTSESGRFYNEQYF. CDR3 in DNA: TGTGCCAGCACCTCCGAGTCGGGACGGTTCTACAATGAGCAGTACTTC.

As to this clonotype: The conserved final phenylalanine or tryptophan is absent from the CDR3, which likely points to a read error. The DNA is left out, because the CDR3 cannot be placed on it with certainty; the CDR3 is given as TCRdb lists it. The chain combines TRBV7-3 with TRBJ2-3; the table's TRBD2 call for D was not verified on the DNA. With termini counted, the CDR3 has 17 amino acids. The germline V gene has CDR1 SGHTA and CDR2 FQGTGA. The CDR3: CASSLSGRYKDEQFFGP.

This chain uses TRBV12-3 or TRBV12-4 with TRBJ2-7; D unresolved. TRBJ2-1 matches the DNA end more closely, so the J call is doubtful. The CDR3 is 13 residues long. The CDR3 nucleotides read TGTGCCAGCAGGAAAGACAACTACAATGAGCAGTTCTTC. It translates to CASRKDNYNEQFF.

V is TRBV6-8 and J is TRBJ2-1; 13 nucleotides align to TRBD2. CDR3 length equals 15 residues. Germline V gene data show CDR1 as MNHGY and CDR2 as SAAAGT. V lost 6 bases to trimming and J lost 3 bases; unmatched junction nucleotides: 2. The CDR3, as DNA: TGTGCCAGCAGCGGGACTAGCGGGGACTACAATGAGCAGTTCTTC. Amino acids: CASSGTSGDYNEQFF.

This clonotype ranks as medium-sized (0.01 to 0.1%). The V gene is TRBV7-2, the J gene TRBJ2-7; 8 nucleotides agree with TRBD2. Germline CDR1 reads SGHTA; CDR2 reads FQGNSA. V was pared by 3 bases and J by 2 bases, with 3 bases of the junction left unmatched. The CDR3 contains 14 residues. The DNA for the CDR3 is TGTGCCAGCAGCTTTTCCGGGAGGGCCTACGAGCAGTACTTC. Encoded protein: CASSFSGRAYEQYF.

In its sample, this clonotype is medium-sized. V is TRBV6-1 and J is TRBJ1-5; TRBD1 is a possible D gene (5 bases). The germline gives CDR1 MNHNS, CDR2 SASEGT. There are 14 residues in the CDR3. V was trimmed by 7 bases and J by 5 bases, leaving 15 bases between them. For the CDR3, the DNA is TGTGCCAGCACGGTAGACAGCTCGGATCAGCCCCAGCATTTT. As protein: CASTVDSSDQPQHF.

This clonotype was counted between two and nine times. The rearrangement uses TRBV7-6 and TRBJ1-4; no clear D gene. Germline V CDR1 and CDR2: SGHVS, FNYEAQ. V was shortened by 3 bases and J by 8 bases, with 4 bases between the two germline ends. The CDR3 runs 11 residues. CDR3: CASSFSEKLFF. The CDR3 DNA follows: TGTGCCAGCAGCTTCTCCGAAAAACTGTTTTTT.

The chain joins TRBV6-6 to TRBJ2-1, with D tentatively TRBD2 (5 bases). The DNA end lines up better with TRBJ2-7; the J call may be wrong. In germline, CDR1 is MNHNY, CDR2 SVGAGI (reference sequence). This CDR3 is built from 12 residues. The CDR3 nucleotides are TGTGCCAGCATCTCAGCGGCCTACGAGCAGTACTTC. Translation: CASISAAYEQYF.

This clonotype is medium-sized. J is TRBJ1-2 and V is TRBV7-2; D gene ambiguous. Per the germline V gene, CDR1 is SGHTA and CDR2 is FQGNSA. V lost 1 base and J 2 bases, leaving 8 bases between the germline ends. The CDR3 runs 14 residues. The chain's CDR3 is CASSLVWTNYGYTF. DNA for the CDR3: TGTGCCAGCAGCTTAGTTTGGACGAACTATGGCTACACCTTC.

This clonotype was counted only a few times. In DNA, the CDR3 is TGTGCCAGCAGCTTAGAGGGGGGGATGAATGAAAAACTGTTTTTT. It yields the protein CASSLEGGMNEKLFF. The V and J genes are TRBV7-2 and TRBJ1-4; the D gene is possibly TRBD1 (6 bases). Per germline, CDR1 SGHTA and CDR2 FQGNSA. V was cut by 1 base and J by 5 bases, with 11 bases left in between. The CDR3 contains 15 residues.